At least ten counts were recorded for the clone carrying this TCR beta chain. Its antigen is as yet unknown. This entry comes from a study of T-cell reconstitution after alpha-beta-depleted transplantation in children. Study-level points and caveats: From newly produced T cells came most of the T-cell counts and diversity one year after transplant.

The ends were cut back, 5 bases at V and 6 bases at J, with 14 bases in the middle. Per germline, CDR1 SGHTA and CDR2 FQGNSA. The CDR3 runs to 14 residues. TCRbeta library preparation incorporated unique molecular identifiers. TCRdb independently ran MiXCR on the PCR reads; one entry per CDR3 protein. The sample holds around 300,000 distinct CDR3 sequences, roughly 11% seen once. The sample consisted of peripheral blood, taken 180 days after TCRalphabeta/CD19-depleted stem cell transplant. This chain uses TRBV7-2 with TRBJ2-1; D call uncertain. The receptor was isolated from a male patient aged 2 to 10 who had a stem cell transplant for chronic granulomatous disease, so the T cells may come from the graft donor. CDR3 amino acids: CASSRRAPSNEQFF. The CDR3 nucleotides read TGTGCCAGCAGCCGCCGGGCCCCATCCAATGAGCAGTTCTTC.